This T cell receptor beta chain appears in the sequencing data of a study of beta chain features in type 1 diabetes. Study observations and caveats: Sequencing the cDNA could make cells with high TCR expression show up more than they should.

This clone was found a few times. What it recognizes is unknown. Expressed TCRB transcripts were sequenced because the isolated RNA had all been reverse transcribed beforehand. This table comes from immunoSEQ multiplex PCR, and its TCRdb copy is limited to in-frame clones, with some not included. The sample lists 150,000 to 190,000 clones; under 9.5% were seen once. CDR1 is SGHNT and CDR2 is YYREEE in the germline V gene (reference sequence). The CDR3 is made up of 12 amino acids. This sequence joins TRBV5-4 and TRBJ2-5; the match to TRBD1 covers 9 bases. The J call is uncertain, as TRBJ2-7 better fits the DNA end. This TCR was sampled from a man aged 18 to 30 in good health. The sequenced sample consisted of central memory CD4+ T cells from blood. The CDR3 reads CASGGQGSEQYF. The CDR3 nucleotides are TGTGCCAGCGGAGGACAGGGGTCCGAGCAGTACTTC.